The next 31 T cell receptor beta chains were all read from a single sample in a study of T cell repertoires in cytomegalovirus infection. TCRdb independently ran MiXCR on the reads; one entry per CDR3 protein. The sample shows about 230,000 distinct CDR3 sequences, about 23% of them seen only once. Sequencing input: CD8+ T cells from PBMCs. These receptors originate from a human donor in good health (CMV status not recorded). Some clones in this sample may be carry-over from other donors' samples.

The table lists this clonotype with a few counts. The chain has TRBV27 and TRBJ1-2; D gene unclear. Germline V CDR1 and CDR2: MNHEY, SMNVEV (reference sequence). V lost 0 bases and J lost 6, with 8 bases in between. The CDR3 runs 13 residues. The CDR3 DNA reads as TGTGCCAGCAGTTTATCGATGCGTGATGGCTACACCTTC. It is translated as CASSLSMRDGYTF.

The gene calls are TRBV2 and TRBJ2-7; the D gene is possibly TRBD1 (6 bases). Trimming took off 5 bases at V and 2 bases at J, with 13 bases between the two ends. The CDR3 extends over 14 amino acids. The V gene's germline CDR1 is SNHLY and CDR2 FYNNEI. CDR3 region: CASSSGHNAYEQYF. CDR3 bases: TGTGCCAGCAGTTCGGGACACAACGCCTACGAGCAGTACTTC.

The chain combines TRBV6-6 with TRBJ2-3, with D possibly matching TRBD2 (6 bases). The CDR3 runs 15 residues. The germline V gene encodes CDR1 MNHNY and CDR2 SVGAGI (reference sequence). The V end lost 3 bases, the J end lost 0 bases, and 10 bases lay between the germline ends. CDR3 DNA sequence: TGTGCCAGCAGTTATACCGGGGGAAGCACAGATACGCAGTATTTT. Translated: CASSYTGGSTDTQYF.

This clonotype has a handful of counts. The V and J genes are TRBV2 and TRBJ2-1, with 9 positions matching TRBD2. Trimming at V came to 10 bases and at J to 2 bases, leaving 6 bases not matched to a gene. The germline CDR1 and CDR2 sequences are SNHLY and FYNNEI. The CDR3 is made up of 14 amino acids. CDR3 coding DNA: TGTGCCATTGTTAGCGGGGGAGCCTACAATGAGCAGTTCTTC. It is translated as CAIVSGGAYNEQFF.

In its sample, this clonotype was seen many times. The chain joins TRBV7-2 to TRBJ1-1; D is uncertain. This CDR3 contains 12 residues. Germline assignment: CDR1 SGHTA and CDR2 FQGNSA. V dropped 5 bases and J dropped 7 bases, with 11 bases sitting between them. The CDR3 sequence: CASSVDLDEAFF. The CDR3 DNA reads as TGTGCCAGCAGCGTTGATTTAGATGAAGCTTTCTTT.

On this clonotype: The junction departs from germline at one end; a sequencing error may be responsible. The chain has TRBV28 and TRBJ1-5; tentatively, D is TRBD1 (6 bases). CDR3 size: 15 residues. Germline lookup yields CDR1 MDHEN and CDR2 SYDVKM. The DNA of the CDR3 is TGTGACAGCAGTTCGTACGAGGGGGTTAATCAGCCCCAGCATTTT. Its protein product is CDSSSYEGVNQPQHF.

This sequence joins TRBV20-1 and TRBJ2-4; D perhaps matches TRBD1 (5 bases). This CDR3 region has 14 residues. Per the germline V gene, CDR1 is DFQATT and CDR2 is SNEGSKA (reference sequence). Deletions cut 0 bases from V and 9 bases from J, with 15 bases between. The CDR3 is CSAREGAPPGIQYF. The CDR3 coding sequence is TGCAGTGCTAGAGAAGGGGCCCCCCCGGGCATTCAGTACTTC.

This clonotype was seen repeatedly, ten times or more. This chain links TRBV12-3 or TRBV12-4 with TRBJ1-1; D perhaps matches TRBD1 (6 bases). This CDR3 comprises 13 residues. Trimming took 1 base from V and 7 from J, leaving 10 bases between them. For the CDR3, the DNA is TGTGCCAGCAGTTTAGTATACAGGGTTGAAGCTTTCTTT. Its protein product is CASSLVYRVEAFF.

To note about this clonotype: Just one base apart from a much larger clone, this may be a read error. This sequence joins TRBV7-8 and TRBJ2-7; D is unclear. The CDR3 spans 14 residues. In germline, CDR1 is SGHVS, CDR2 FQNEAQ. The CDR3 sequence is CTSSHYSGPYEQYF. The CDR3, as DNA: TGTACCAGCAGCCACTACTCGGGCCCCTACGAGCAGTACTTC.

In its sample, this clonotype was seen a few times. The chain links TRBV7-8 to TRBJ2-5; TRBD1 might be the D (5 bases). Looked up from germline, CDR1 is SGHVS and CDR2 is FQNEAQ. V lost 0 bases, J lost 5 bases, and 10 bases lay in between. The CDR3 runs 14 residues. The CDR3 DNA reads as TGTGCCAGCAGCTTAGCGCAGGGAAGTGAGACCCAGTACTTC. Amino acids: CASSLAQGSETQYF.

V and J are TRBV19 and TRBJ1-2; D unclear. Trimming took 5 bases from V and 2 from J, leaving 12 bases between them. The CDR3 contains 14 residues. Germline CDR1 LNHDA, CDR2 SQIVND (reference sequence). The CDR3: CASSWVAGNYGYTF. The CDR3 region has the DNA TGTGCCAGTAGTTGGGTGGCAGGAAACTATGGCTACACCTTC.

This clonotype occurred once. CDR3: CASSYSGDRYTDTQYF. CDR3 bases: TGTGCCAGCAGTTACTCGGGGGACAGGTATACAGATACGCAGTATTTT. The chain recombines TRBV6-5 with TRBJ2-3; 8 positions agree with TRBD1. The CDR3 length is 16 residues. Germline lookup yields CDR1 MNHEY and CDR2 SVGAGI. J gave up 3 bases and V 0 bases, and 5 bases lay outside the gene matches.

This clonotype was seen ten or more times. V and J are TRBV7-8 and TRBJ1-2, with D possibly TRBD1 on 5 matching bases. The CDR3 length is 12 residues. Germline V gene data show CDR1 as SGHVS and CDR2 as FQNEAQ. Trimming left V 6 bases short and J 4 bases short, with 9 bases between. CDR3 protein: CASSLGGYGYTF. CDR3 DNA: TGTGCCAGCAGTCTGGGGGGCTATGGCTACACCTTC.

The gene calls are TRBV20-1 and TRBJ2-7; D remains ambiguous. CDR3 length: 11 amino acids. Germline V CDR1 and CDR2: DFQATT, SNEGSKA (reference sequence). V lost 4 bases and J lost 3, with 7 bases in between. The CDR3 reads CSANTHYEQYF. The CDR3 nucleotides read TGCAGTGCTAACACACACTACGAGCAGTACTTC.

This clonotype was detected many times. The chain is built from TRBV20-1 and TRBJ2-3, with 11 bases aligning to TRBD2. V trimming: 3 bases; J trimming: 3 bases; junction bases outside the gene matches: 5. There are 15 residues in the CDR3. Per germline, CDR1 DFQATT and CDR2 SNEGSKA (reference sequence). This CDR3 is CSAREGLAETDTQYF. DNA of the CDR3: TGCAGTGCTAGGGAGGGACTAGCGGAAACAGATACGCAGTATTTT.

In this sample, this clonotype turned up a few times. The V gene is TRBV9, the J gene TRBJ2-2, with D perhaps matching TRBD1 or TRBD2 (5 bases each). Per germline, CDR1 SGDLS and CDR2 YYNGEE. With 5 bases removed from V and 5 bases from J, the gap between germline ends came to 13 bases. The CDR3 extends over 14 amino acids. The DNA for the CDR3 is TGTGCCAGCAGTGAGGGGATGGGGACCGGGGAGCTGTTTTTT. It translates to CASSEGMGTGELFF.

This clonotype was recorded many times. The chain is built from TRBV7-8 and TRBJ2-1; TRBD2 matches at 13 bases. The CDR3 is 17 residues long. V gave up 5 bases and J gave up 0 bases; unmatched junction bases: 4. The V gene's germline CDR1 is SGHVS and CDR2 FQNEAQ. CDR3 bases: TGTGCCAGCAGCCGGACTAGCGGGAGTATCTCCTACAATGAGCAGTTCTTC. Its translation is CASSRTSGSISYNEQFF.

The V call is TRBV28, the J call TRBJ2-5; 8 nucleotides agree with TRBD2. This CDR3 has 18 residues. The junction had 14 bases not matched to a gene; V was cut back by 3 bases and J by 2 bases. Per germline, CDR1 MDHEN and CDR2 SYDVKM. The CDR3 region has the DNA TGTGCCAGCAGTTTTTTAGTGGTCCGGGGGGGCCAGCAAGAGACCCAGTACTTC. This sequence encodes CASSFLVVRGGQQETQYF.

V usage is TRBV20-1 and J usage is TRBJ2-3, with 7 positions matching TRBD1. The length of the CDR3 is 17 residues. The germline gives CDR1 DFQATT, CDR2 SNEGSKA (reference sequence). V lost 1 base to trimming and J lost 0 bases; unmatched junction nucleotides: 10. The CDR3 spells CSARGDSDRPSTDTQYF. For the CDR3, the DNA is TGCAGTGCTAGAGGGGACAGCGACAGACCAAGCACAGATACGCAGTATTTT.

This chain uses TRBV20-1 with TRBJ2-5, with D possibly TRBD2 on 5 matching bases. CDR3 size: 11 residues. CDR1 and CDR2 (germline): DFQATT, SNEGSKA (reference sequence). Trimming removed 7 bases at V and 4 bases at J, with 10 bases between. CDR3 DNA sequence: TGCAGTGTATGGGCGGGAGAGACCCAGTACTTC. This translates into CSVWAGETQYF.

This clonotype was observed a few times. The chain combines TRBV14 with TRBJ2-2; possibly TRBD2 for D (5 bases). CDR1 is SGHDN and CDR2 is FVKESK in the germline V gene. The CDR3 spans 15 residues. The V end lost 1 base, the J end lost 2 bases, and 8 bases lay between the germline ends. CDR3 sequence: CASSQVGVNTGELFF. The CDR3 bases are TGTGCCAGCAGCCAAGTCGGGGTTAACACCGGGGAGCTGTTTTTT.

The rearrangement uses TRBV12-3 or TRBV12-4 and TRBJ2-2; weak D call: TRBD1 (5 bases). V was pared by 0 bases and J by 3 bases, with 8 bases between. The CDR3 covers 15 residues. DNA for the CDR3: TGTGCCAGCAGTTTAGCAGACAGATACACCGGGGAGCTGTTTTTT. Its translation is CASSLADRYTGELFF.

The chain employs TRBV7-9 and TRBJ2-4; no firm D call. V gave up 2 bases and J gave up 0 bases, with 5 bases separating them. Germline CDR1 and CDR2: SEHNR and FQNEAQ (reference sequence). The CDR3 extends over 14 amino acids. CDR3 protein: CASSLNRAKNIQYF. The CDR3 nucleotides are TGTGCCAGCAGCTTAAATAGAGCCAAAAACATTCAGTACTTC.

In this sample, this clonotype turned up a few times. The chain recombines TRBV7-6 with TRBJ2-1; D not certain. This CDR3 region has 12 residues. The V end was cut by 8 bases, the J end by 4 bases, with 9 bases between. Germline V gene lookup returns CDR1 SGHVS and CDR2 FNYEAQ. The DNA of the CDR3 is TGTGCCAGCGGCGTCGGGTACAATGAGCAGTTCTTC. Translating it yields CASGVGYNEQFF.

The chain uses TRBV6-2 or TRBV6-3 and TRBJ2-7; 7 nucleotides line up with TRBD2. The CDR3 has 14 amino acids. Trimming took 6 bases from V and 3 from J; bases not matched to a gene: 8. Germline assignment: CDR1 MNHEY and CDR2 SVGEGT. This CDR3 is CASSAGTMDYEQYF. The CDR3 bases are TGTGCCAGCAGCGCCGGGACTATGGACTACGAGCAGTACTTC.

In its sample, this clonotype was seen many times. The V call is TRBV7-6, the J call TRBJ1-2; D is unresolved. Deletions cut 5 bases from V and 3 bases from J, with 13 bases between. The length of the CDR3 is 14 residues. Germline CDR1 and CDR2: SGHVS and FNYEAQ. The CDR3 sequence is CASSGLGVDYGYTF. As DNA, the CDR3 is TGTGCCAGCAGCGGCCTCGGGGTAGACTATGGCTACACCTTC.

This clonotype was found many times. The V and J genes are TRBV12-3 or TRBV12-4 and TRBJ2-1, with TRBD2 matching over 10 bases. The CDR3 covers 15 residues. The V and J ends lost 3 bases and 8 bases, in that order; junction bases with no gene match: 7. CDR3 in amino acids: CASSLGLAGDHEQFF. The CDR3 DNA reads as TGTGCCAGCAGTTTGGGCCTAGCGGGGGATCATGAGCAGTTCTTC.

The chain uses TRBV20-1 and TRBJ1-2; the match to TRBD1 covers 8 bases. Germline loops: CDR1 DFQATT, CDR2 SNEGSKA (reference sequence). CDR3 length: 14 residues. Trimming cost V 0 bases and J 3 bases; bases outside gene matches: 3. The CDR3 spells CSARELQGDYGYTF. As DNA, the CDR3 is TGCAGTGCTAGAGAATTACAGGGGGACTATGGCTACACCTTC.

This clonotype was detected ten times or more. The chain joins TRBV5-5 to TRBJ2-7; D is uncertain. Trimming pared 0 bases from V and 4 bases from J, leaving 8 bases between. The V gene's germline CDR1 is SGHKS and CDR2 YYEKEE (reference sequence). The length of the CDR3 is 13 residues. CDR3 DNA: TGTGCCAGCAGCTTGGTCCAAGGGTACGAGCAGTACTTC. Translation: CASSLVQGYEQYF.

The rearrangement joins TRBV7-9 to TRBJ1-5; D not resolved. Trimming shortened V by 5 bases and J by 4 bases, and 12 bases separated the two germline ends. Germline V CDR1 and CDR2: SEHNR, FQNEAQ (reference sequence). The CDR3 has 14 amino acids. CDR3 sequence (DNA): TGTGCCAGCAGCCCCTACGACCCTAATCAGCCCCAGCATTTT. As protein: CASSPYDPNQPQHF.

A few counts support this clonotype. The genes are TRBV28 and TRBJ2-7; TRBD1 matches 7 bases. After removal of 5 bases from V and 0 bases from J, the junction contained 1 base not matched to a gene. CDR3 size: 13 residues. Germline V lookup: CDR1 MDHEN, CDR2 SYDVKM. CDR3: CASSGTVSYEQYF. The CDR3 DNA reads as TGTGCCAGCAGTGGGACAGTCTCCTACGAGCAGTACTTC.